The present entry profiles one T cell receptor beta chain with its context. This sample is drawn from a study of blood T cell repertoires in COVID-19. Study context: The study drew acute and convalescent COVID-19 samples from the United States, Italy and Spain. Nucleic acid was either cDNA or gDNA, and it came from T cells, B-cell-depleted T cells, or PBMCs.

Per the original methods: Amplification of reference gene primers provided the estimated nucleated cell counts. The protocol was immunoSEQ multiplex PCR, while the TCRdb copy is restricted to in-frame clones and leaves out a portion. V, J and clone size were drawn from that table, and D and trimming were deduced from the DNA. The sample holds about 250,000 clones, roughly 80% seen once. Sequencing was carried out using peripheral blood. The clonotype comes from a man aged 80 or over with acute or convalescent COVID-19.

The CDR3 protein is CASSYSKGTIDYEQYF. CDR3 nucleotides: TGTGCCAGCAGTTACTCGAAGGGGACAATAGACTACGAGCAGTACTTC. The genes are TRBV6-5 and TRBJ2-7; D perhaps matches TRBD1 (6 bases). The CDR3 runs 16 residues. Germline-derived CDR1 and CDR2 are MNHEY and SVGAGI. Trimming stripped 0 bases from V and 3 bases from J, with 15 bases between.